Listed here is a single T cell receptor beta chain. The antigen it binds to is not known. Per-nucleotide qualities are absent, and no much larger clonotype sits a single base away. After removal of 4 bases from V and 1 base from J, the junction retains 4 bases not matched to a gene. The germline V gene specifies SGHRS as CDR1 and YFSETQ as CDR2. Taken from cysteine to phenylalanine, the CDR3 has 14 residues. Just CDR3 DNA is preserved here, 42 bases in frame from base 1. Genomic DNA was extracted from sorted cells for sequencing of the TCRbeta CDR3 region. TCRbeta CDR3 regions were sequenced using the immunoSEQ Assay. In TCRdb, the immuneACCESS table is reduced to in-frame sequences with V and J assigned. These tables do not hold every clone; where another copy was compared, an unresolved V gene accounts for under half, and the others remain unexplained. The sample table contains around 72,000 clones; only one count was recorded for 88% of them. The ten most abundant clones make up 2.5% to 3% of the sample.

Patients with autoimmune disease history or receiving systemic immunosuppression were excluded from the trial. Peripheral blood for TCR sequencing was collected from all dose cohorts at baseline, on cycle 4 day 1, and on cycle 7 day 1. The samples were taken from a phase I, first-in-human, multicenter, open-label dose-escalation trial of ivuxolimab. Adults with locally advanced or metastatic head and neck squamous cell, hepatocellular, melanoma or renal cell carcinoma were enrolled in the trial. CD4+ and CD8+ T cells were sorted separately from peripheral blood before TCR sequencing. The data were taken from a study of OX40 agonist ivuxolimab in advanced cancers. Regarding the research as a whole: Ivuxolimab, which targeted the costimulatory receptor OX40 (CD134), was an agonistic, fully human IgG2 monoclonal antibody. Intravenous ivuxolimab was administered to patients every 2 weeks at six dose levels: 0.01, 0.1, 0.3, 1.5, 3 and 10 mg/kg. Of the 50 to 55 dose-escalation patients, hepatocellular carcinoma was present in around 20, melanoma in roughly 15, renal cell carcinoma in 9 and head and neck cancer in 9. The dose-escalation cohort was 82.7% male with a mean age of approximately 60 years, ranging from about 23 to 85. Patients were allowed to have had prior anti-PD-1, anti-PD-L1 or anti-CTLA-4 therapy, and 40% of the dose-escalation patients had been treated with checkpoint inhibitors. Partial responses were achieved by three dose-escalation patients, of whom one had hepatocellular carcinoma and two had cutaneous melanoma. The point of sequencing TCRbeta in the periphery was to test whether ivuxolimab changed TCR sequence diversity and drove clonal T-cell expansion. The monotherapy dose-escalation portion (N ≈ 50 patients) of the phase I ivuxolimab trial is reported in the paper. Findings and caveats that apply to the study as a whole: After ivuxolimab, CD8+ T cells had more expanded clones than CD4+ T cells on average. At doses from 0.1 to 3.0 mg/kg, clonal expansion was seen in both CD4+ and CD8+ blood T cells between baseline and week 6. Partial responders in the 0.1-3.0 mg/kg groups had among the lowest normalized peripheral clonal expansion, especially among CD8+ T cells. Which antigens the clonally expanded peripheral T cells were specific for was not determined. Low levels of normalized T-cell clonal expansion were also shown by some nonresponding patients.

The clonotype originates from an adult with an advanced solid tumor such as melanoma, head and neck, liver or kidney cancer. Here the chain combines TRBV5-1 and TRBJ1-1, with 7 bases aligning to TRBD1. Source: CD4+ or CD8+ T cells sorted from blood, taken in a trial of the OX40 agonist ivuxolimab. The nucleotide sequence reads as follows: TGCGCCAGCAGCCCCTCAGGGGGGAACACTGAAGCTTTCTTT. Translated, it reads CASSPSGGNTEAFF.